A single sample is the source of the 12 T cell receptor beta chains below, sequenced in a study of response to subunit inactivated influenza vaccine. TCRdb redid the calling of the RT-PCR reads with MiXCR, one entry per CDR3 protein. The table includes hundreds of thousands of distinct CDR3 sequences, approximately 13% detected once. The specimen comprised PBMCs from blood, sampled around two weeks before vaccination. The source of these receptors is a man in his forties or fifties who received an inactivated influenza vaccine.

The gene calls are TRBV10-3 and TRBJ1-2, with TRBD1 matching over 9 bases. The CDR3 totals 14 residues. V was clipped by 6 bases and J by 5 bases; unmatched bases: 7. Germline CDR1 is ENHRY and CDR2 is SYGVKD. This chain's CDR3 is CAISLGTGRYGYTF. CDR3 coding DNA: TGTGCCATCAGCCTAGGGACAGGGCGGTATGGCTACACCTTC.

This clonotype showed up just a few times. This chain joins TRBV18 and TRBJ2-6; D uncertain. V was trimmed by 5 bases and J by 1 base, leaving 15 bases between them. CDR3 length: 17 amino acids. CDR1 KGHSH and CDR2 LQKENI come from the germline V gene. The DNA of the CDR3 is TGTGCCAGCTCATGGGCAGGTCAGGCTTCTGGGGCCAACGTCCTGACTTTC. It is translated as CASSWAGQASGANVLTF.

This clonotype appeared a few times. The chain combines TRBV7-2 with TRBJ1-6; D not resolved. Germline CDR1 reads SGHTA; CDR2 reads FQGNSA. The V end lost 4 bases, the J end lost 6 bases, and 13 bases lay between the germline ends. This CDR3 region has 15 residues. CDR3 bases: TGTGCCAGCAGCTCTACCGGGATACCTAATTCACCCCTCCACTTT. Protein: CASSSTGIPNSPLHF.

The chain carries TRBV20-1 and TRBJ2-3; 13 nucleotides agree with TRBD2. The V gene end was trimmed by 1 base and the J gene end by 3 bases; junction bases not matched to a gene: 4. The germline V gene encodes CDR1 DFQATT and CDR2 SNEGSKA (reference sequence). CDR3 length equals 16 residues. This chain's CDR3 is CSARGGLAGPTDTQYF. CDR3 DNA sequence: TGCAGTGCTAGAGGGGGACTAGCGGGACCAACAGATACGCAGTATTTT.

This clonotype was counted between two and nine times. The chain couples TRBV7-2 to TRBJ2-3; 13 nucleotides agree with TRBD2. The CDR3 covers 16 residues. Germline loops: CDR1 SGHTA, CDR2 FQGNSA. The trim removed 4 bases at V and 6 bases at J, leaving 7 bases unmatched. The CDR3 reads CASSSRLAGGLDTQYF. CDR3 sequence (DNA): TGTGCCAGCAGCTCCCGACTAGCGGGGGGCTTGGATACGCAGTATTTT.

The J gene is TRBJ2-3, the V gene TRBV4-1; no reliable D call. CDR1 is MGHRA, CDR2 YSYEKL, per germline. The CDR3 is 14 amino acids. Trimming removed 2 bases from V and 8 bases from J, with 14 bases in between. CDR3 DNA: TGCGCCAGCAGCCAACCCTACAGTGAGCGTACGCAGTATTTT. This gives the protein CASSQPYSERTQYF.

The V call is TRBV2, the J call TRBJ2-6, with 9 bases fitting TRBD1. The CDR3 spans 15 residues. Germline CDR1 and CDR2: SNHLY and FYNNEI. The V gene end was trimmed by 4 bases and the J gene end by 3 bases; junction bases not matched to a gene: 1. The chain's CDR3 is CASSGQGVGANVLTF. The DNA for the CDR3 is TGTGCCAGCAGTGGACAGGGGGTTGGGGCCAACGTCCTGACTTTC.

V usage is TRBV29-1 and J usage is TRBJ2-5; 11 bases line up with TRBD1. Germline V gene sequence: CDR1 SQVTM, CDR2 ANQGSEA. The ends lost 7 bases at V and 5 bases at J; junction bases unmatched: 6. The CDR3 totals 13 residues. The CDR3 spells CSGRTGGGETQYF. The DNA for the CDR3 is TGCAGCGGAAGGACAGGGGGCGGGGAGACCCAGTACTTC. The entire variable domain, with the rest obtained from reference TRBV29-1 and TRBJ2-5, is as follows: SAVISQKPSRDICQRGTSLTIQCQVDSQVTMMFWYRQQPGQSLTLIATANQGSEATYESGFVIDKFPISRPNLTFSTLTVSNMSPEDSSIYLCSGRTGGGETQYFGPGTRLLVL.

This clonotype has only a few counts. V and J are TRBV29-1 and TRBJ2-1; 7 bases line up with TRBD2. The J segment lost 3 bases and the V segment lost 7 bases, leaving 6 bases of the junction unmatched. Germline V gene lookup returns CDR1 SQVTM and CDR2 ANQGSEA. The CDR3 sequence is 13 residues long. CDR3 amino acids: CSAKGLNYNEQFF. CDR3 in DNA: TGCAGCGCAAAGGGACTAAACTACAATGAGCAGTTCTTC.

This clonotype was observed a handful of times. The genes are TRBV4-3 and TRBJ2-5; maybe TRBD1 (7 bases). The V end was cut by 1 base, the J end by 3 bases, with 15 bases between. The CDR3 has 16 residues. The V gene's germline CDR1 is LGHNA and CDR2 YSLEER. CDR3 nucleotide sequence: TGCGCCAGCAGCCAAGCCCTCAGGGGGGTGGAAGAGACCCAGTACTTC. This translates into CASSQALRGVEETQYF.

The CDR3: CSASRDRGHEQYF. The CDR3 bases are TGCAGTGCTAGCCGGGACAGGGGTCACGAGCAGTACTTC. This chain uses TRBV20-1 with TRBJ2-7; 10 bases match TRBD1. The CDR3 sequence is 13 residues long. Germline V gene lookup returns CDR1 DFQATT and CDR2 SNEGSKA (reference sequence). With V trimmed by 3 bases and J by 5 bases, 4 bases remained unmatched.

The CDR3 here is CAFSPSRGAPGVTGELFF. The CDR3, as DNA: TGTGCCTTCAGTCCTAGTCGGGGGGCCCCGGGAGTCACCGGGGAGCTGTTTTTT. The genes are TRBV3-1 and TRBJ2-2; the D gene is possibly TRBD2 (7 bases). From germline, CDR1 is LGHDT and CDR2 YNNKEL (reference sequence). Trimming stripped 11 bases from V and 4 bases from J, with 29 bases between. CDR3 size: 18 residues.